This T cell receptor (beta chain) was captured by sequencing in a study of T-cell memory formation after mild COVID-19. Study information: TCR clusters showed largely donor specificity. Overall study findings and caveats: Whereas later expanders leaned CD4+, clones contracting day 15 to 85 showed a balanced CD4/CD8 makeup.

TCRdb reanalysed the 5' RACE reads using MiXCR and keeps one entry per CDR3 protein. This repertoire shows around 250,000 distinct CDR3 sequences, 9.4% found once; its top ten account for around a fifth. This clonotype has a handful of counts. The antigen remains undetermined. There are 15 residues in the CDR3. Germline V gene data show CDR1 as SGHTA and CDR2 as FQGNSA. Trimming removed 5 bases from V and 5 bases from J, with 16 bases in between. The chain employs TRBV7-2 and TRBJ2-1; a possible D gene is TRBD2 (6 bases). The sample comprised PBMCs or a T cell subset sorted from them (not recorded which). This sequence was found in a man between 18 and 35 years old who had mild COVID-19 (a few samples of this study predate the infection). Cell type and time point are not known. CDR3 DNA sequence: TGTGCCAGCAGCACGGGACTGGGGTCCCACAATGAGCAGTTCTTC. Encoded protein: CASSTGLGSHNEQFF.